Included here is one T cell receptor beta chain sequence, with context. Its matching antigen is unknown. These data belong to a study of shared clonotypes between healthy human individuals. General study points: Sharing across four donors was seen in roughly 5% of naive CD4 clonotypes.

The repertoire was sequenced with immunoSEQ multiplex PCR; TCRdb's copy has only in-frame clones and lacks some. The table lists about 2.4 million clones, around 90% of them singletons. CD45RA+ naive and CD45RA-negative memory subsets were separated from CD4+ cells. The sample comprised naive CD4+ T cells sorted from blood. Subset specified: CD45RA+ positively selected. The sequence was collected from a man aged 18 to 30 in good health.

This chain's CDR3 is CASSFNSVPYEQYF. In DNA, the CDR3 is TGTGCCAGCAGCTTTAATAGCGTTCCCTACGAGCAGTACTTC. The chain uses TRBV5-5 and TRBJ2-7, with D perhaps matching TRBD2 (5 bases). The CDR3 is 14 amino acids. CDR1 is SGHKS and CDR2 is YYEKEE in the germline V gene (reference sequence). The V gene lost 2 bases and the J gene lost 2 bases, with 11 bases spanning the gap.